This T cell receptor (beta chain) was identified in a study of spatial heterogeneity in lung cancer. The sample holds a few counts of this clonotype. J lost 5 bases, V lost 3 bases, and 9 bases had no gene match. The length of the CDR3 is 15 residues. CDR1 is SGDLS and CDR2 is YYNGEE in the germline V gene. Every molecule of TCR cDNA had its own unique molecular identifier. TCRdb passed the 5' RACE reads through MiXCR, listing each CDR3 protein once. This table has around 26,000 distinct CDR3 sequences, over 6% appearing once. Time point noted: sample taken at primary tumor resection. Sequencing covered unsorted whole RNA taken from tumor, nontumor lung or frozen PBMC.

Material: PBMCs, obtained at surgery. The V gene is TRBV9, the J gene TRBJ1-2, with 8 bases aligning to TRBD1. This TCR came from a male donor with early-stage non-small cell lung cancer. CDR3 in amino acids: CASSALDRGRYGYTF. Written as DNA, the CDR3 is TGTGCCAGCAGCGCCTTAGACAGGGGTCGATATGGCTACACCTTC.